The sequence of this T cell receptor beta chain was determined in a study of siplizumab effects on memory and regulatory T cells. On this clone itself: Its antigen is unknown.

Only in-frame clones appear in the TCRdb table, and some are missing; sequencing was by immunoSEQ multiplex PCR. Altogether 70,000 to 100,000 clones are present, roughly 93% being singletons, with the ten largest covering roughly 7.1%. Study-wide results and limits: For siplizumab cultures, the suppressive function of their proliferating Tregs was not confirmed.

The germline V gene has CDR1 ENHRY and CDR2 SYGVKD. Unmatched junction bases numbered 6, after V lost 9 bases and J lost 2 bases. The CDR3 runs 13 residues. The V and J genes are TRBV10-3 and TRBJ1-2, with 7 bases lining up with TRBD1. The receptor comes from a human donor in good health. Sequencing was done on a sample of CD8+ T cells sorted from blood. CDR3 amino acids: CAILTGFNYGYTF. The CDR3 nucleotides read TGTGCCATACTGACAGGGTTCAACTATGGCTACACCTTC.